Listed below are T cell receptor beta chains from one sample, sequenced in a study of T cells in Graves' hyperthyroidism and ophthalmopathy. Each CDR3 protein is one row after TCRdb ran MiXCR on the multiplex PCR reads. The table records hundreds of thousands of distinct CDR3 sequences, about 20% of them present only once. Material for sequencing was blood. All receptors derive from a man in his forties with Graves' ophthalmopathy. CDR3s include the opening cysteine and the closing phenylalanine or tryptophan. A D gene is named only where the DNA matches it firmly. Part of the rows lack a size; the others show once, few, many or a class for expanded clones.

V: TRBV20-1
D: TRBD2
size: many
J: TRBJ2-1
CDR3: CSAQRGGRYNEQFF
DNA: TGCAGTGCACAGCGGGGGGGCCGGTACAATGAGCAGTTCTTC

V: TRBV7-8
D: NA
size: many
J: TRBJ2-7
CDR3: CASSHVGNNEQYF
DNA: TGTGCCAGCAGTCACGTGGGCAACAACGAGCAGTACTTC

V: TRBV20-1
D: NA
size: few
J: TRBJ1-5
CDR3: CSARGGSATISNQPQHF
DNA: TGCAGTGCTAGAGGGGGGAGCGCGACGATTAGCAATCAGCCCCAGCATTTT

V: TRBV3-1
D: NA
size: many
J: TRBJ2-5
CDR3: CASSQASEYQETQYF
DNA: TGTGCCAGCAGCCAGGCTAGCGAGTACCAAGAGACCCAGTACTTC

V: TRBV11-2
D: TRBD1
size: many
J: TRBJ1-1
CDR3: CASSLRLFGQGRTEAFF
DNA: TGTGCCAGCAGCTTACGTTTATTTGGACAGGGTCGCACTGAAGCTTTCTTT

V: TRBV11-2
D: TRBD1
size: few
J: TRBJ2-7
CDR3: CASSLGGTGGPYEQYF
DNA: TGTGCCAGCAGCTTAGGGGGGACAGGGGGCCCCTACGAGCAGTACTTC

V: TRBV5-1
D: NA
size: many
J: TRBJ2-3
CDR3: CASSLKGPYGTDTQYF
DNA: TGCGCCAGCAGCTTAAAGGGACCTTACGGCACAGATACGCAGTATTTT

V: TRBV28
D: TRBD2
size: NA
J: TRBJ2-5
CDR3: CASTGTSQETQYF
DNA: TGTGCCAGCACTGGGACTAGCCAGGAGACCCAGTACTTC

V: TRBV20-1
D: NA
size: NA
J: TRBJ1-2
CDR3: CSPRQVRNYGYTF
DNA: TGCAGTCCCAGGCAAGTGAGGAACTATGGCTACACCTTC

V: TRBV5-1
D: TRBD1
size: few
J: TRBJ2-7
CDR3: CASSHPGQGVYEQYF
DNA: TGCGCCAGCAGCCATCCGGGACAGGGGGTCTACGAGCAGTACTTC

V: TRBV7-2
D: NA
size: many
J: TRBJ2-1
CDR3: CASSLVSSPYNEQFF
DNA: TGTGCCAGCAGCTTGGTAAGCTCTCCCTACAATGAGCAGTTCTTC

V: TRBV4-3
D: NA
size: NA
J: TRBJ2-3
CDR3: CASSQDSGSTDTQYF
DNA: TGCGCCAGCAGCCAAGATAGCGGAAGCACAGATACGCAGTATTTT

V: TRBV7-9
D: NA
size: few
J: TRBJ2-3
CDR3: CASSLRADRTDTQYF
DNA: TGTGCCAGCAGCTTAAGAGCGGACCGCACAGATACGCAGTATTTT

V: TRBV5-1
D: TRBD2
size: NA
J: TRBJ2-5
CDR3: CASSFGLGPSIETQYF
DNA: TGCGCCAGCAGCTTCGGACTAGGTCCTTCAATAGAGACCCAGTACTTC

V: TRBV18
D: NA
size: NA
J: TRBJ2-1
CDR3: CASSPFSRPSDEQFF
DNA: TGTGCCAGCTCACCATTCTCGCGGCCAAGCGATGAGCAGTTCTTC

V: TRBV7-2
D: TRBD2
size: NA
J: TRBJ2-3
CDR3: CASSPGLGSPDTQYF
DNA: TGTGCCAGCAGCCCGGGACTAGGGAGCCCAGATACGCAGTATTTT

V: TRBV4-3
D: NA
size: NA
J: TRBJ2-2
CDR3: CASSHSAKQTPNTGELFF
DNA: TGCGCCAGCAGCCATTCGGCCAAACAAACCCCAAACACCGGGGAGCTGTTTTTT

V: TRBV7-2
D: NA
size: few
J: TRBJ2-1
CDR3: CASSPRHNEQFF
DNA: TGTGCCAGCAGCCCTCGTCACAATGAGCAGTTCTTC

V: TRBV28
D: NA
size: few
J: TRBJ2-4
CDR3: CASSLNSPNIQYF
DNA: TGTGCCAGCAGTTTGAACAGTCCAAACATTCAGTACTTC

V: TRBV10-3
D: NA
size: NA
J: TRBJ1-1
CDR3: CAISGVFTGTEAFF
DNA: TGTGCCATCAGTGGGGTCTTTACGGGGACTGAAGCTTTCTTT

V: TRBV12-3/TRBV12-4
D: TRBD1
size: NA
J: TRBJ1-5
CDR3: CASCRTGEGSQPQHF
DNA: TGTGCCAGCTGCCGGACAGGGGAGGGGAGTCAGCCCCAGCATTTT

V: TRBV24-1
D: NA
size: NA
J: TRBJ2-1
CDR3: CATRDKKNNEQFF
DNA: TGTGCCACCCGGGACAAAAAAAACAATGAGCAGTTCTTC